This TCR beta chain was retrieved from a study of blood T cells in healthy people across ages. Study findings and constraints: Fewer expanded clones and more diversity marked long-lived versus aged donors.

The use of a sample-barcoded 5' primer and a J-beta primer mix characterized a second PCR of about 7 to 12 cycles. TCRdb independently ran MiXCR on the 5' RACE reads; one entry per CDR3 protein. This table has under 2,000,000 distinct CDR3 sequences, around half appearing once. Total RNA, at least 5 micrograms per sample, was extracted from PBMCs. Of note for this clonotype: Antigen specificity is unknown.

Germline V gives CDR1 DFQATT, CDR2 SNEGSKA (reference sequence). Between the trimmed V and J ends, which lost 4 bases and 0 bases, there was a span of 11 bases. The CDR3 is 14 amino acids. This chain links TRBV20-1 with TRBJ2-3; no reliable D call. Sequencing used blood. This clonotype was sampled from a woman between 40 and 50 years old in good health. The CDR3 loop is CSATKGDSTDTQYF. CDR3 nucleotides: TGCAGTGCTACTAAAGGTGATAGCACAGATACGCAGTATTTT.